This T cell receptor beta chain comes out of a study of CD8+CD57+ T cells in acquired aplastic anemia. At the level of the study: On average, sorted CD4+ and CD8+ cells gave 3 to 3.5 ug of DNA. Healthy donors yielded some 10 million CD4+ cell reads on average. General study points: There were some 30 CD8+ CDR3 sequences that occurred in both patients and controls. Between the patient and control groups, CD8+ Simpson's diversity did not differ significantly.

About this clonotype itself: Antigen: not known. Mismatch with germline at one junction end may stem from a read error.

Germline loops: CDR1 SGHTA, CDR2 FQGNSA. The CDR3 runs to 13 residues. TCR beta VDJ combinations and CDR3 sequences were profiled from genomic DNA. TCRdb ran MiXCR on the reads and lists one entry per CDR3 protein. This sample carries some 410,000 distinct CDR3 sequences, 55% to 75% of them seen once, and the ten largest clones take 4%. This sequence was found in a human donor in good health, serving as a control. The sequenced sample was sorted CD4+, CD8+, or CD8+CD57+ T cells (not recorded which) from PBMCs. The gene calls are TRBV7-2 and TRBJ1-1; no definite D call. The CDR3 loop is CASTVGTETQYFF. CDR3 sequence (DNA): TGTGCCAGCACTGTCGGCACAGAGACACAGTATTTTTTT. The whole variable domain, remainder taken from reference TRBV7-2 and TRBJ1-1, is GAGVSQSPSNKVTEKGKDVELRCDPISGHTALYWYRQSLGQGLEFLIYFQGNSAPDKSGLPSDRFSAERTGGSVSTLTIQRTQQEDSAVYLCASTVGTETQYFFGQGTRLTVV.